This T cell receptor beta chain stems from a study of metastatic and nonmetastatic thyroid tumors. Study-level background: Samples came from malignant and benign thyroid patients, and repertoires were compared across blood and tumor or nodule tissue.

Every patient was untreated before thyroid surgery. CDR1 and CDR2 (germline): MNHEY, SVGEGT. V lost 0 bases and J lost 5, with 8 bases in between. This CDR3 contains 13 residues. Original processing methods: It was from CDR3 differences across clinicopathological groups that a distant-metastasis classifier for papillary thyroid cancer was built. MiXCR reprocessed the PCR reads for TCRdb. For this entry, the V and J calls and clone size follow TCRdb and not the study's own pipeline. The table lists 25,000 to 35,000 clones, more than 20% of them singletons. Study-wide results and caveats: Reportedly, malignant thyroid tumors had significantly higher TCR beta diversity than benign nodules, in blood and tumor.

Details on this clone: Its specificity is not known.

The sequenced sample was blood. The clonotype was recovered from a female donor with papillary thyroid cancer or a benign thyroid nodule (not recorded which). Some clones in this sample may be carry-over from other donors' samples. V and J are TRBV6-2 or TRBV6-3 and TRBJ2-7; D remains ambiguous. The DNA of the CDR3 is TGTGCCAGCAGTTACTCTGCGAGTGACGAGCAGTACTTC. Residues: CASSYSASDEQYF.